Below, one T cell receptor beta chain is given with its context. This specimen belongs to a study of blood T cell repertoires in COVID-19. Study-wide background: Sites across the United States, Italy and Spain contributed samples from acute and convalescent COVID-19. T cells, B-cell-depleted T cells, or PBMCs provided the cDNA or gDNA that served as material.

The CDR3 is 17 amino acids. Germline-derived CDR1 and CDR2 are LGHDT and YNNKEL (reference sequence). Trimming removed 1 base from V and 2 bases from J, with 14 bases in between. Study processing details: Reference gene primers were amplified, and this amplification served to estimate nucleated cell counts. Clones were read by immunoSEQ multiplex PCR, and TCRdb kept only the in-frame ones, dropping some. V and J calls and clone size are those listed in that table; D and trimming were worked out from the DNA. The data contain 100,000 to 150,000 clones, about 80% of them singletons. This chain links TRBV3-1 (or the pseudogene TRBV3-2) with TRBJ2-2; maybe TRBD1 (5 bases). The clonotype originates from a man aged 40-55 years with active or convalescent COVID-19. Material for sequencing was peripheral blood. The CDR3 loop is CASSQVLDKFNTGELFF. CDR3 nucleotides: TGTGCCAGCAGCCAAGTTCTGGACAAGTTCAACACCGGGGAGCTGTTTTTT.